One sample yielded the 3 T cell receptor beta chains listed below, sequenced in a study of T cell changes during pregnancy in multiple sclerosis (dated by TCRdb to between 2019 and 2020). The library came from the immunoSEQ multiplex PCR assay. Entries here come from immuneACCESS through TCRdb and include only in-frame sequences with V and J called. Some clones fail to appear in such tables; in the studies checked, an unresolved V gene covers under half of the shortfall, and the cause of the remainder is unknown. Across this sample there are roughly 85,000 clones, with about nine tenths seen only once. 2.5% to 3% of the sample is held by the ten biggest clonotypes. The source was peripheral blood, collected in the first trimester of pregnancy. The receptors derive from a female donor with multiple sclerosis, enrolled in a pregnancy study.

The chain is built from TRBV15 and TRBJ1-3; 9 nucleotides align to TRBD1. Trimming removed 3 bases from V and 1 base from J; junction bases left unmatched: 7. Germline V gene data show CDR1 as LNHNV and CDR2 as YYDKDF (reference sequence). The CDR3 has 17 residues. The CDR3, as DNA: TGTGCCACCAGCAGGGGATACGGGACAGGGTCTGGAAACACCATATATTTT. Its translation: CATSRGYGTGSGNTIYF.

The rearrangement links TRBV6-1 to TRBJ1-2; maybe TRBD1 (6 bases). Germline V lookup: CDR1 MNHNS, CDR2 SASEGT. There are 13 residues in the CDR3. Trimming took off 6 bases at V and 4 bases at J, with 12 bases between the two ends. The CDR3 DNA reads TGTGCCAGCAGAACCGGGACAACCTATGGCTACACCTTC. This gives the protein CASRTGTTYGYTF.

V gene TRBV19 combines with J gene TRBJ1-3; D is uncertain. The CDR3 loop spans 14 amino acids. Trimming took off 4 bases at V and 2 bases at J, with 9 bases between the two ends. Germline CDR1 is LNHDA and CDR2 is SQIVND (reference sequence). CDR3 loop: CASSRPSTGNTIYF. The DNA of the CDR3 is TGTGCCAGTAGTAGGCCTTCGACTGGAAACACCATATATTTT.